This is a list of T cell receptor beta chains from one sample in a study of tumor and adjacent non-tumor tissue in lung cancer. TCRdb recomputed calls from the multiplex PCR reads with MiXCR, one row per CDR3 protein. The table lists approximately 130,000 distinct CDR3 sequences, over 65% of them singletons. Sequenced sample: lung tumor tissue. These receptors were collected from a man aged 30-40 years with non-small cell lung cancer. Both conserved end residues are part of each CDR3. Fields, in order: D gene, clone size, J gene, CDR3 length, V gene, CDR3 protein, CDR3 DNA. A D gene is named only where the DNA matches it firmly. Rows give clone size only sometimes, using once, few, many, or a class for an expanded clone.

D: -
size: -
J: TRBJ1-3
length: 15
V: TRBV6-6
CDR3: CTSSYPENSGNTIYF
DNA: TGTACCAGCAGTTACCCAGAAAACTCTGGAAACACCATATATTTT

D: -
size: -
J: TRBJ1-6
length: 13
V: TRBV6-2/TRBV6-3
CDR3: CASRYRRKGALHF
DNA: TGTGCCAGCAGATATAGGCGAAAAGGGGCCCTCCACTTT

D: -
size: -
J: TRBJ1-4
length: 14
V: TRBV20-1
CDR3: CNARTQGDPEKLFF
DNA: TGCAATGCTAGAACACAGGGTGACCCCGAAAAACTGTTTTTT

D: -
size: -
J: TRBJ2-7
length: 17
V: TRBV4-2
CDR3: CAREPFHRGPEPYEQYF
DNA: TGTGCCAGGGAGCCCTTCCACCGGGGCCCAGAACCGTACGAGCAGTACTTC

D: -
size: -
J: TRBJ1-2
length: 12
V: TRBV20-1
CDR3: CSAKDRGLSYTF
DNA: TGCAGTGCAAAGGACAGAGGGTTGAGCTACACCTTC

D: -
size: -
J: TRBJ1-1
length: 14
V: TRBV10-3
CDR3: CPIRDRQGDTEAFF
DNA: TGTCCCATCAGGGATAGGCAGGGCGACACTGAAGCTTTCTTT

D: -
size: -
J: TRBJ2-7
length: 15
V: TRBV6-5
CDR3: CANSLIPGCSYEQYF
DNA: TGTGCCAACAGCTTGATTCCGGGCTGTTCATACGAGCAGTACTTC

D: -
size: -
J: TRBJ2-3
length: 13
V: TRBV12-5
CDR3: CVSGRGKEDTQYF
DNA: TGTGTTAGTGGGCGAGGGAAGGAAGATACGCAGTATTTT

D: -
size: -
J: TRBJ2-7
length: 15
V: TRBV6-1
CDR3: CAISARDPHSYEQYF
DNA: TGTGCCATCAGTGCCCGGGACCCACACTCCTACGAGCAGTACTTC

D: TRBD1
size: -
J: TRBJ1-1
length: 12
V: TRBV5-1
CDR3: CASSYTGAEALF
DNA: TGCGCCAGCAGTTATACAGGGGCTGAAGCTTTATTT

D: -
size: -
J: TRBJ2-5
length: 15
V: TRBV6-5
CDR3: CASSYSLIDQETQYF
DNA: TGTGCCAGCAGTTACTCCCTAATAGATCAAGAAACCCAGTACTTC

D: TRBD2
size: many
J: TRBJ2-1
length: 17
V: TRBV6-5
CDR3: CASSYFGSGRALNEQFF
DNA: TGTGCCAGCAGTTACTTTGGTAGCGGGAGGGCTCTCAATGAGCAGTTCTTC

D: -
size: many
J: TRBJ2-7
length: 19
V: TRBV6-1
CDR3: CASSGLIGGGTGTSYEQYF
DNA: TGTGCCAGCAGTGGTTTGATTGGCGGAGGCACGGGGACCTCCTACGAGCAGTACTTC

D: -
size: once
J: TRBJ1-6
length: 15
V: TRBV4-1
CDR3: CASSPRGGLNSSLHF
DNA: TGCGCCAGTAGCCCCCGCGGGGGACTTAATTCATCCCTCCACTTT

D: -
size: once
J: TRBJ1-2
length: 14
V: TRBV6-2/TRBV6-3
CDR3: CASSYSQGRYAYTF
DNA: TGTGCCAGCAGTTATTCGCAGGGGCGCTATGCCTACACCTTC

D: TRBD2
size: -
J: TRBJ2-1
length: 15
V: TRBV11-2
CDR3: CANSYIVGGNNEQFF
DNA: TGTGCCAACAGCTATATTGTGGGAGGGAATAATGAGCAGTTCTTC

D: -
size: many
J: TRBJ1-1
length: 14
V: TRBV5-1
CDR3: CASSLDSLSTEAFF
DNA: TGCGCCAGCAGCTTGGACAGCTTGAGCACTGAAGCTTTCTTT

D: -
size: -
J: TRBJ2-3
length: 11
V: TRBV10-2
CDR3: CASRVTDTRYF
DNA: TGCGCCAGCAGGGTTACAGATACGCGGTATTTT

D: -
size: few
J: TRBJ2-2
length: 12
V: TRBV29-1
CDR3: CSIVTATGELFF
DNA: TGCAGCATTGTCACGGCCACCGGGGAGCTGTTTTTT

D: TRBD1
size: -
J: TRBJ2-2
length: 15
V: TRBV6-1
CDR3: CASRLQTGGRVELFF
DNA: TGTGCCAGCAGATTACAGACAGGGGGTCGCGTGGAGCTGTTTTTT

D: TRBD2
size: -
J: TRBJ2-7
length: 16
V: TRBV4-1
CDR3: CASSQDETGGKYEHYF
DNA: TGCGCCAGCAGCCAAGATGAGACGGGAGGTAAGTATGAGCACTACTTC

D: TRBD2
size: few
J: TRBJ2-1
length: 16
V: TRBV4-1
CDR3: CASSHVPGLAGVEQFF
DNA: TGCGCCAGCAGCCACGTCCCGGGACTAGCGGGAGTGGAGCAGTTCTTC

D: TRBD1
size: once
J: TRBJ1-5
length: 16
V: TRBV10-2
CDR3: CASSSGTGGGCQPQHF
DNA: TGCGCCAGCAGTTCAGGGACAGGGGGCGGATGTCAGCCTCAGCATTTT

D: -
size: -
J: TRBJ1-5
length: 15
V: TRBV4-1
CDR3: CASSHDELSNQPQHF
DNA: TGCGCCAGCAGCCACGATGAGCTCAGCAATCAGCCCCAGCATTTT

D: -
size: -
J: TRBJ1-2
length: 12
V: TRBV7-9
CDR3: CASSLRQSGYTF
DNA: TGTGCCAGCAGCTTGCGGCAGAGCGGCTACACCTTC

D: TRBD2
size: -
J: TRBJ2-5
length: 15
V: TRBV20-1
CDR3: CSASYLAGGTKTQYF
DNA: TGCAGTGCTAGTTACCTAGCGGGAGGAACGAAGACCCAGTACTTC

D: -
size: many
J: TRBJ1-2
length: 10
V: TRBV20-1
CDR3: CSARGTSVTF
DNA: TGCAGTGCTAGAGGGACATCAGTTACCTTC

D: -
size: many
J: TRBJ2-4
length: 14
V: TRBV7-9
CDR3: CASSLVGSSNIQYF
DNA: TGTGCCAGCAGCTTAGTGGGCAGTTCGAACATTCAGTACTTC

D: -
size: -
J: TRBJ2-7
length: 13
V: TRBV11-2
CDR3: CASSLTGQGEQYF
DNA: TGTGCCAGTAGCTTGACAGGCCAAGGCGAGCAGTATTTC